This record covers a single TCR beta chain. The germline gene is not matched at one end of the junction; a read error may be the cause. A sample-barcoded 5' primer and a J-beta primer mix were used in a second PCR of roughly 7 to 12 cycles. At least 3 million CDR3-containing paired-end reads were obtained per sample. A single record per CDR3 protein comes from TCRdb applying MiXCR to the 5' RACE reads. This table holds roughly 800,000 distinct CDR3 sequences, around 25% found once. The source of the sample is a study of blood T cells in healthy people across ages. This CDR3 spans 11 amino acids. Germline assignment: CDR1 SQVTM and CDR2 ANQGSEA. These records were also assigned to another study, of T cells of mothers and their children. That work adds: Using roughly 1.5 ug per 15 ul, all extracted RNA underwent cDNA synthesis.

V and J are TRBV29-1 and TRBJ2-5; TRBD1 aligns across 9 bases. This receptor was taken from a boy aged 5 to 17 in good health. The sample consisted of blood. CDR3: CSVPGDRVIFF. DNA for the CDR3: TGCAGCGTCCCCGGGGACAGGGTTATATTCTTC.